This record covers a single T cell receptor beta chain. What it binds is unknown. The junction departs from germline at one end; a sequencing error may be responsible. Combining a sample-barcoded 5' primer with a J-beta primer mix, a second PCR ran for roughly 6 to 12 cycles. One entry per CDR3 protein, called by TCRdb with MiXCR from the 5' RACE reads. Here the sample spans some 1,800,000 distinct CDR3 sequences, roughly two fifths being singletons. The CDR3 has 15 residues. The source of the sample is a study of blood T cells in healthy people across ages. Study-wide findings and caveats: Unknown CMV status may confound age-related changes in expanded clones. Donors of long life had a larger count of naive CD4+ cells and greater diversity than aged donors. Strong correlation was found linking TCR beta diversity to naive T cell percentage.

Isolating PBMCs gave at least 6.5 million of these cells per sample. The sequenced material came from blood. This clonotype was sampled from a human donor in good health. The chain links TRBV12-3 or TRBV12-4 to TRBJ2-7, with 15 bases identical to TRBD2. The CDR3, as DNA: TGTGCCAACAGTATGGGACTAGCGGGGGGCTACGAGCAGTACTTC. This codes for CANSMGLAGGYEQYF.